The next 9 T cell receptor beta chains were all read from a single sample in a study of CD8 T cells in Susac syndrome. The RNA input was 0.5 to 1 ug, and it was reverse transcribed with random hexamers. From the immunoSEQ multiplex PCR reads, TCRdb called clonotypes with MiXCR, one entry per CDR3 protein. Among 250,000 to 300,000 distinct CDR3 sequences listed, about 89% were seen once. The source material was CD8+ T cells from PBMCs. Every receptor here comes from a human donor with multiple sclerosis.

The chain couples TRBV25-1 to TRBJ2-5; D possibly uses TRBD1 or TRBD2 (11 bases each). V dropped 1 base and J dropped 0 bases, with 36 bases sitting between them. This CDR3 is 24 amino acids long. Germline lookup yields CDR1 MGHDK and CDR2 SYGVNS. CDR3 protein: CASSEWPVGQGVLASGRYQETQYF. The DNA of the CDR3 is TGTGCCAGCAGTGAATGGCCCGTGGGACAGGGGGTTTTGGCTAGCGGGAGGTACCAAGAGACCCAGTACTTC.

CDR3: CASSLVWTAGDTQYF. In nucleotides, the CDR3 is TGTGCCAGCAGTTTAGTCTGGACGGCGGGGGATACGCAGTATTTT. J is TRBJ2-3 and V is TRBV12-3 or TRBV12-4, with D maybe TRBD2 (6 bases). The CDR3 spans 15 residues. The ends were cut back, 1 base at V and 6 bases at J, with 14 bases in the middle.

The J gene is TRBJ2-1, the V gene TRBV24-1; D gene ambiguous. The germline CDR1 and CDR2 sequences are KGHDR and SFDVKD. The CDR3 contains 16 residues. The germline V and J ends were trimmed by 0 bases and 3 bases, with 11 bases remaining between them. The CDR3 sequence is CATSDLRGAHYNEQFF. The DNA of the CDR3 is TGTGCCACCAGTGATTTGCGCGGAGCCCACTACAATGAGCAGTTCTTC.

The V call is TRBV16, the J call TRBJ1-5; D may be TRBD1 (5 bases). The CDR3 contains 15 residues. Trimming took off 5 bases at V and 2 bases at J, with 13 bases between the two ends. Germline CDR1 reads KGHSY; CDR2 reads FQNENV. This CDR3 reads CASSEAREGNQPQHF. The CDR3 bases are TGTGCCAGCAGCGAAGCCAGGGAGGGCAATCAGCCCCAGCATTTT.

CDR3 loop: CASSHTGTGGFPLSYNEQFF. DNA of the CDR3: TGTGCCAGCAGTCACACCGGGACAGGGGGCTTTCCCCTCTCCTACAATGAGCAGTTCTTC. The chain carries TRBV27 and TRBJ2-1; 12 nucleotides line up with TRBD1. CDR3 length equals 20 residues. J lost 0 bases, V lost 5 bases, and 14 bases had no gene match. Germline-derived CDR1 and CDR2 are MNHEY and SMNVEV (reference sequence).

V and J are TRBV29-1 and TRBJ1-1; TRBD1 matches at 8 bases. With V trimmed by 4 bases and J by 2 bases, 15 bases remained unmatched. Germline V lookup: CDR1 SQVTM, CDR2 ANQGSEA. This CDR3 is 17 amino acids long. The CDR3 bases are TGCAGCGTTGTTGCTATCAGACCGGACAGGGTTAACACTGAAGCTTTCTTT. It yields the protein CSVVAIRPDRVNTEAFF.

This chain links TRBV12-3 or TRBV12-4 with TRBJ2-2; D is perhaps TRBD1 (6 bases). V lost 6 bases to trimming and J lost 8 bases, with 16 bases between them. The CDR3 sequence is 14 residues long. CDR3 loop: CASRLTSGTGELFF. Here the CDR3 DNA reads TGTGCCAGCAGGCTCACATCCGGGACAGGGGAGCTGTTTTTT.

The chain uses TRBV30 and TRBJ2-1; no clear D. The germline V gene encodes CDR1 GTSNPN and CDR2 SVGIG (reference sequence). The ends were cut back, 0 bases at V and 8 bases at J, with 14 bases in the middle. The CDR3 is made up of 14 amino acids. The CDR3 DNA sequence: TGTGCCTGGAGTGTAGTAGGCTTTGGGGATGAGCAGTTCTTC. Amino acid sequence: CAWSVVGFGDEQFF.

CDR3 amino acids: CASSTTSSYNSPLHF. CDR3 coding DNA: TGTGCCAGCAGCACCACTAGCTCCTATAATTCACCCCTCCACTTT. This rearrangement joins TRBV7-9 to TRBJ1-6, with D hard to call. Germline CDR1 reads SEHNR; CDR2 reads FQNEAQ (reference sequence). This CDR3 region has 15 residues. V gave up 5 bases and J gave up 0 bases, with 8 bases separating them.